These T cell receptor beta chains were read from a single sample in a study of T cell repertoires in cytomegalovirus infection. TCRdb reanalysed the reads using MiXCR and keeps one entry per CDR3 protein. The sample lists around 95,000 distinct CDR3 sequences; roughly 29% were seen once. Their target antigens are unknown. The sequencing used CD8+ T cells from cultured PBMCs, collected from culture after CMV antigen stimulation. All receptors come from a human donor in good health (CMV status not recorded). Some clones in this sample may be carry-over from other donors' samples. The CDR3 runs from the conserved cysteine through the conserved F or W. A D gene is named only where the DNA matches it firmly. Part of the rows lack a size; the others show once, few, many or a class for expanded clones.

v_gene	d_gene	abundance	j_gene	CDR3nt	CDR3aa
TRBV10-3	-	few	TRBJ2-1	TGTGCCATCAGTGAGGGACAGCCCCATGAGCAGTTCTTC	CAISEGQPHEQFF
TRBV7-3	TRBD1	many	TRBJ2-7	TGTGCCAGCAGCCCATCGACAGGGGGAGAGTACGAGCAGTACTTC	CASSPSTGGEYEQYF
TRBV6-5	-	many	TRBJ1-2	TGTGCCAGCAGTTACTCCCGTCGGGGCTATGGCTACACCTTC	CASSYSRRGYGYTF
TRBV19	TRBD2	many	TRBJ2-2	TGTGCCAGTAGTGTACCCGGGACTAGCGGGGGGTACACCGGGGAGCTGTTTTTT	CASSVPGTSGGYTGELFF
TRBV6-5	-	-	TRBJ2-5	TGTGCCAGCAGTTCGGGGGCTTATCAGTACTTC	CASSSGAYQYF
TRBV2	-	-	TRBJ1-2	TGTGCCAGCAGCGGCTATGGCTACACCTTC	CASSGYGYTF
TRBV27	TRBD2	-	TRBJ2-1	TGTGCCAGCAGTTTATCTAGCGGGGGTTACAATGAGCAGTTCTTC	CASSLSSGGYNEQFF
TRBV6-6	-	few	TRBJ2-3	TGTGCCAGCAGTTATATCCGGGGGAGCACAGATACGCAGTATTTT	CASSYIRGSTDTQYF
TRBV12-3/TRBV12-4	-	-	TRBJ2-1	TGTGCCAGCAGTTCACCGGACAGTAACAATGAGCAGTTCTTC	CASSSPDSNNEQFF
TRBV7-2	-	many	TRBJ2-1	TGTGCCAGCAGCTTAGGCGGGGCCTCTTACAATGAGCAGTTCTTC	CASSLGGASYNEQFF
TRBV7-9	-	-	TRBJ1-1	TGTGCCAGCAGCCGGGGGTTAACTGAAGCTTTCTTT	CASSRGLTEAFF
TRBV6-2/TRBV6-3	-	many	TRBJ2-3	TGTGCCAGCAGTTACTCCGGGTTCGATACGCAGTATTTT	CASSYSGFDTQYF
TRBV19	-	few	TRBJ1-5	TGTGCCAGTAGAACCGGGACTAGAGGCAATCAGCCCCAGCATTTT	CASRTGTRGNQPQHF
TRBV24-1	-	-	TRBJ2-2	TGTGCCACCAGTGACGGCAGCTACACCGGGGAGCTGTTTTTT	CATSDGSYTGELFF
TRBV27	-	few	TRBJ1-6	TGTGCCAGCAGTTTACGATCCTATAATTCACCCCTCCACTTT	CASSLRSYNSPLHF
TRBV2	-	few	TRBJ1-5	TGTGCCAGCAGTGAATTTGACAGATATAGCAATCAGCCCCAGCATTTT	CASSEFDRYSNQPQHF
TRBV28	-	few	TRBJ1-5	TGTGCCAGCAGTTTATGGCAGGGGATGCAGCCCCAGCATTTT	CASSLWQGMQPQHF
TRBV29-1	-	-	TRBJ2-7	TGCAGCGTTGGGACCGGCTACGAGCAGTACTTC	CSVGTGYEQYF
TRBV28	-	many	TRBJ2-7	TGTGCCAGCAGTCCGACCTCTAGTATCTACGAGCAGTACTTC	CASSPTSSIYEQYF
TRBV10-3	TRBD1	-	TRBJ2-7	TGTGCCATCAGTGGTTCGCCCACAGGGGTCGGGGACGAGCAGTACTTC	CAISGSPTGVGDEQYF
TRBV7-9	-	many	TRBJ2-2	TGTGCCAGCAGCTTAGGCCCCAATGTCGGGGAGCTGTTTTTT	CASSLGPNVGELFF
TRBV5-6	-	-	TRBJ1-5	TGTGCCAGCAGCTTGGCCGGGGGTACCCAGCCCCAGCATTTT	CASSLAGGTQPQHF
TRBV19	TRBD2	few	TRBJ2-1	TGTGCCAGTAGCTATCAGGGACTAGTAGTGTTTGAGCAGTTCTTC	CASSYQGLVVFEQFF
TRBV7-6	-	many	TRBJ2-1	TGTGCCAGCAGCTTAGAGGGGGGTCTCAATGAGCAGTTCTTC	CASSLEGGLNEQFF
TRBV5-1	TRBD2	-	TRBJ2-1	TGCGCCAGCAGCTTGGATCTAGCGGGGGGCCTCAATGAGCAGTTCTTC	CASSLDLAGGLNEQFF
TRBV4-1	-	few	TRBJ1-2	TGCGCCAGCAGCCAAGATCCCGGGACCGACGCTTTCGGCTACACCTTC	CASSQDPGTDAFGYTF
TRBV4-1	-	few	TRBJ1-1	TGCGCCAGCAGCCATCACACAGCTGAAGCTTTCTTT	CASSHHTAEAFF
TRBV7-9	TRBD2	many	TRBJ2-3	TGTGCCAGCAGCGGGGGGGACACAGATACGCAGTATTTT	CASSGGDTDTQYF
TRBV24-1	-	-	TRBJ2-2	TGTGCCACCAGTGACTCCCCGGGGGCCGGGGAGCTGTTTTTT	CATSDSPGAGELFF
TRBV7-2	-	many	TRBJ1-6	TGTGCCAGCAGCGCCTCCTATAATTCACCCCTCCACTTT	CASSASYNSPLHF
TRBV2	-	-	TRBJ2-6	TGTGCCAGCAGCAACCGGGTGGCCAACGTCCTGACTTTC	CASSNRVANVLTF
TRBV7-9	TRBD1	-	TRBJ1-5	TGTGCCAGCAACAGGGGTGCAGATCAGCCCCAGCATTTT	CASNRGADQPQHF
TRBV5-1	-	-	TRBJ2-7	TGCGCCAGCAGGCAGACTGGGACACAATACGAGCAGTACTTC	CASRQTGTQYEQYF
TRBV28	-	-	TRBJ1-2	TGTGCCAGCAGTTTGATTCGGGGGGACTATGGCTACACCTTC	CASSLIRGDYGYTF
TRBV6-1	TRBD1	many	TRBJ1-1	TGTGCCAGCGGACAGGGGGTGGGTTGGAACCCTGAAGCTTTCTTT	CASGQGVGWNPEAFF
TRBV10-3	-	-	TRBJ2-7	TGTGCCTCATCACTCCGGGACGCCGACTACGAGCAGTACTTC	CASSLRDADYEQYF
TRBV7-8	TRBD1	many	TRBJ2-5	TGTGCCAGCAGCTTAGACCCCCCGATCAGGGGGCTTAGGGAGACCCAGTACTTC	CASSLDPPIRGLRETQYF
TRBV7-8	-	few	TRBJ1-1	TGTGCCAGCAGCTCTTCCAAGGACAGAGACCAGCGCACTGAAGCTTTCTTT	CASSSSKDRDQRTEAFF
TRBV20-1	-	-	TRBJ2-1	TGCAGTGCTAGAGTTTCGGGATCCACCAAATACTCGAAAAGAGACAATGAGCAGTTCTTC	CSARVSGSTKYSKRDNEQFF
TRBV6-6	-	-	TRBJ2-1	TGTGCCAGTACCTCTAGGGGCTCCTACAATGAGCAGTTCTTC	CASTSRGSYNEQFF
TRBV12-3/TRBV12-4	-	few	TRBJ2-7	TGTGCCAGCAGTTTAGGGTCGGCGGACCTCTACGAGCAGTACTTC	CASSLGSADLYEQYF
TRBV12-3/TRBV12-4	-	-	TRBJ2-3	TGTGCCAGCAGCCCCTCAGTTGATCTAGCGACTAGCACAGATACGCAGTATTTT	CASSPSVDLATSTDTQYF
TRBV5-6	-	-	TRBJ2-7	TGTGCCAGCAGCGGACTCACAGGGTACCTTAGCTCCTACGAGCAGTACTTC	CASSGLTGYLSSYEQYF
TRBV27	-	-	TRBJ1-3	TGTGCCAGCAGCCCCGGAAGTGCTGGAAACACCATATATTTT	CASSPGSAGNTIYF
TRBV7-7	TRBD1	many	TRBJ2-5	TGTGCCAGCAGCCCATCCCGGACAGGGGGCCAAGAGACCCAGTACTTC	CASSPSRTGGQETQYF
TRBV2	-	-	TRBJ2-3	TGTGCCAGCAGTGACCCTCGTACTAGCACAGATACGCAGTATTTT	CASSDPRTSTDTQYF
TRBV6-5	TRBD1	-	TRBJ1-1	TGTGCCAGCACGATCTTGGCAGGGGGCGCGGAAGCTTTCTTT	CASTILAGGAEAFF
TRBV7-6	-	few	TRBJ1-4	TGTGCCAGCAGCACGAACAGGGCGGCTTTGGATGAAAAACTGTTTTTT	CASSTNRAALDEKLFF
TRBV20-1	TRBD2	-	TRBJ2-3	TGCAGTGCCGTACTAGCGTCAGGAACAGATACGCAGTATTTT	CSAVLASGTDTQYF
TRBV20-1	-	few	TRBJ2-7	TGCAGTGCTAGAGGGGGGACGAGGCCCTACGAGCAGTACTTC	CSARGGTRPYEQYF
TRBV7-2	-	-	TRBJ1-2	TGTGCCAGCAGCTTAAACCACAGGGTTGAGGGCTACACCTTC	CASSLNHRVEGYTF